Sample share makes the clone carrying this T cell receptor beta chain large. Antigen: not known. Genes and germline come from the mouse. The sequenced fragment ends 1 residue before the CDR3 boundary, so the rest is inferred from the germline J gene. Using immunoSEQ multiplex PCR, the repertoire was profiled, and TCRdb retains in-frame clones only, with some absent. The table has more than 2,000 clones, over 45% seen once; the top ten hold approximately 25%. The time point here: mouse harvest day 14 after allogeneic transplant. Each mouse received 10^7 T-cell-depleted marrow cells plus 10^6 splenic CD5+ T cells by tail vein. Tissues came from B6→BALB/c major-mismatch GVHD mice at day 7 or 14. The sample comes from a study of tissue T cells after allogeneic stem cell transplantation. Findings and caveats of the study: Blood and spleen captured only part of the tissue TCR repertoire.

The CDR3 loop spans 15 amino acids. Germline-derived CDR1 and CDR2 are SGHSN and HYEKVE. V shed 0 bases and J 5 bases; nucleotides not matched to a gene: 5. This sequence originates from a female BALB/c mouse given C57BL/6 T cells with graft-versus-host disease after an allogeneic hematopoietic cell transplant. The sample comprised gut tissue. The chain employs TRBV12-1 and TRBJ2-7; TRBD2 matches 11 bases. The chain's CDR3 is CASSLTGGALDEQYF. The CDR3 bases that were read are TGTGCCAGCTCTCTCACTGGGGGGGCGCTGGATGAACAGTAC.